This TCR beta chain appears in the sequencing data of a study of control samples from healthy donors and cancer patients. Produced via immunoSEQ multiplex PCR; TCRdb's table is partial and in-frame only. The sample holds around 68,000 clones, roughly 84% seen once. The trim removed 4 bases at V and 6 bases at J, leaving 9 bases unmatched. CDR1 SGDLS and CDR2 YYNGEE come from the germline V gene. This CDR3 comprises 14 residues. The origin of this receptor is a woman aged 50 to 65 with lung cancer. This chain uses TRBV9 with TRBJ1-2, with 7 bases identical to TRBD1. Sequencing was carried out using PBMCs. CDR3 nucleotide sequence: TGTGCCAGCAGCCCGAGACAGGGCGGCAATGGCTACACCTTC. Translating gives CASSPRQGGNGYTF.